Listed below are T cell receptor beta chains from one sample, sequenced in a study of cytomegalovirus exposure and HLA in healthy donors. Using immunoSEQ multiplex PCR, the repertoire was profiled, and TCRdb retains in-frame clones only, with some absent. The table lists around 140,000 clones, 78% of them singletons, with around 2.9% in the top ten. The sample comprised PBMCs. The receptors shown here come from a female donor in good health and CMV-seronegative. The CDR3 runs from the conserved cysteine through the conserved F or W. Fields, in order: V gene, clone size, J gene, D gene, CDR3 protein, CDR3 DNA. The D gene is left open where the match is weak. Not every row has a clone size; where given, it reads once, few, many or a size class.

V: TRBV30
size: -
J: TRBJ1-5
D: -
CDR3: CAWSVRGGIPSNQPQHF
DNA: TGTGCCTGGAGTGTACGGGGGGGAATTCCTAGCAATCAGCCCCAGCATTTT

V: TRBV5-4
size: -
J: TRBJ1-2
D: TRBD1
CDR3: CASSEQGTYGYTF
DNA: TGTGCCAGCAGCGAACAGGGGACGTATGGCTACACCTTC

V: TRBV7-6
size: -
J: TRBJ1-6
D: -
CDR3: CASSFRGDDSPLHF
DNA: TGTGCCAGCAGCTTCAGGGGTGATGATTCACCCCTCCACTTT

V: TRBV7-9
size: few
J: TRBJ1-1
D: -
CDR3: CASSSLDPGTEAFF
DNA: TGTGCCAGCAGCTCCCTCGACCCCGGGACTGAAGCTTTCTTT

V: TRBV30
size: -
J: TRBJ2-2
D: -
CDR3: CAWKFSGGRTGELFF
DNA: TGTGCCTGGAAGTTCTCGGGGGGCCGAACCGGGGAGCTGTTTTTT

V: TRBV28
size: -
J: TRBJ2-1
D: TRBD2
CDR3: CASRQPLGTSGANEQFF
DNA: TGTGCCAGCAGACAACCTCTGGGGACTAGCGGGGCAAATGAGCAGTTCTTC

V: TRBV30
size: -
J: TRBJ2-1
D: TRBD2
CDR3: CAWSAGLAGHEQFF
DNA: TGTGCCTGGAGTGCAGGACTAGCAGGCCATGAGCAGTTCTTC

V: TRBV6-6
size: -
J: TRBJ1-2
D: -
CDR3: CASRLRSALGGYTF
DNA: TGTGCCAGCAGACTACGGTCTGCCCTTGGTGGCTACACCTTC

V: TRBV11-2
size: -
J: TRBJ2-7
D: TRBD1
CDR3: CASSFPGTGGAVEQYF
DNA: TGTGCCAGCAGCTTCCCCGGGACAGGGGGAGCGGTCGAGCAGTACTTC

V: TRBV19
size: -
J: TRBJ2-4
D: -
CDR3: CASSLSNIQYF
DNA: TGTGCCAGTAGTTTATCAAACATTCAGTACTTC

V: TRBV2
size: -
J: TRBJ1-1
D: TRBD1
CDR3: CASTSTGAEAFF
DNA: TGTGCCAGCACATCGACAGGGGCTGAAGCTTTCTTT

V: TRBV2
size: -
J: TRBJ1-6
D: TRBD1
CDR3: CASSEKGQGIPRNSPLHF
DNA: TGTGCCAGCAGTGAAAAGGGACAGGGGATTCCGCGGAATTCACCCCTCCACTTT

V: TRBV5-1
size: -
J: TRBJ1-4
D: TRBD1
CDR3: CASSFQGAGPTNEKLFF
DNA: TGCGCCAGCAGCTTCCAGGGGGCTGGCCCAACTAATGAAAAACTGTTTTTT

V: TRBV5-8
size: -
J: TRBJ2-7
D: TRBD1
CDR3: CASSQRTGWATWQYF
DNA: TGTGCCAGCAGCCAAAGGACAGGGTGGGCTACTTGGCAGTACTTC

V: TRBV4-2
size: -
J: TRBJ2-5
D: -
CDR3: CASSQAETQYF
DNA: TGTGCCAGCAGCCAGGCTGAGACCCAGTACTTC

V: TRBV7-2
size: -
J: TRBJ1-6
D: TRBD1
CDR3: CASSLVTGGVNSPLHF
DNA: TGTGCCAGCAGCTTAGTAACAGGGGGCGTGAATTCACCCCTCCACTTT

V: TRBV4-1
size: few
J: TRBJ2-7
D: TRBD2
CDR3: CASSQDSSGGRIGQYF
DNA: TGCGCCAGCAGCCAAGATAGTAGCGGGGGGCGGATAGGTCAGTACTTC

V: TRBV6-6
size: -
J: TRBJ1-2
D: -
CDR3: CASSRGGATEYGYTF
DNA: TGTGCCAGCAGTCGTGGTGGGGCGACAGAATACGGCTACACCTTC

V: TRBV5-1
size: -
J: TRBJ1-4
D: -
CDR3: CASSGGGNNEKLFF
DNA: TGCGCCAGCAGCGGGGGGGGGAATAATGAAAAACTGTTTTTT

V: TRBV6-5
size: -
J: TRBJ1-5
D: TRBD1
CDR3: CASSQGGNQPQHF
DNA: TGTGCCAGCAGTCAGGGGGGCAATCAGCCCCAGCATTTT

V: TRBV11-2
size: -
J: TRBJ1-2
D: TRBD1
CDR3: CASSPLGQGGCGYTF
DNA: TGTGCCAGCAGCCCATTGGGACAGGGAGGTTGTGGCTACACCTTC

V: TRBV20-1
size: -
J: TRBJ2-3
D: TRBD2
CDR3: CSAKAGAQYF
DNA: TGCAGTGCAAAAGCGGGGGCGCAGTATTTT

V: TRBV5-4
size: few
J: TRBJ2-3
D: -
CDR3: CASSSHTDTQYF
DNA: TGTGCCAGCAGCTCCCACACAGATACGCAGTATTTT

V: TRBV7-6
size: once
J: TRBJ2-5
D: TRBD1
CDR3: CASSWGQGGGETQYF
DNA: TGTGCCAGCAGCTGGGGACAGGGGGGGGGAGAGACCCAGTACTTC

V: TRBV13
size: -
J: TRBJ1-4
D: TRBD1
CDR3: CASSSTLQGAYNEKLFF
DNA: TGTGCCAGCAGCTCGACCCTCCAGGGGGCCTATAATGAAAAACTGTTTTTT

V: TRBV6-5
size: -
J: TRBJ1-2
D: TRBD1
CDR3: CASSFGDRIDAGGYTF
DNA: TGTGCCAGCAGTTTCGGGGACAGGATTGACGCCGGGGGCTACACCTTC

V: TRBV4-3
size: -
J: TRBJ1-1
D: -
CDR3: CASSQDWTGGTEAFF
DNA: TGCGCCAGCAGCCAAGATTGGACGGGGGGCACTGAAGCTTTCTTT

V: TRBV28
size: -
J: TRBJ1-2
D: TRBD1
CDR3: CASSPPDRDYGYTF
DNA: TGTGCCAGCAGCCCCCCGGACAGGGACTATGGCTACACCTTC

V: TRBV9
size: -
J: TRBJ2-2
D: -
CDR3: CASSVGRRTGELFF
DNA: TGTGCCAGCAGCGTAGGTAGGAGGACCGGGGAGCTGTTTTTT

V: TRBV6-6
size: few
J: TRBJ1-5
D: -
CDR3: CASSPTGGNQPQHF
DNA: TGTGCCAGCAGTCCAACAGGCGGCAATCAGCCCCAGCATTTT

V: TRBV5-1
size: -
J: TRBJ2-3
D: TRBD1
CDR3: CASSGMTGIRTDTQYF
DNA: TGCGCCAGCAGCGGGATGACAGGGATCAGGACAGATACGCAGTATTTT

V: TRBV5-1
size: -
J: TRBJ2-3
D: TRBD2
CDR3: CASSVIPGGMTDTQYF
DNA: TGCGCCAGCAGTGTTATACCGGGGGGAATGACAGACACGCAGTATTTT

V: TRBV6-1
size: -
J: TRBJ2-7
D: -
CDR3: CASSAFGRSEQYF
DNA: TGTGCCAGCAGTGCCTTTGGCCGGAGCGAGCAGTACTTC

V: TRBV2
size: -
J: TRBJ1-2
D: TRBD1
CDR3: CATRDRGPNGGYTF
DNA: TGTGCCACGCGGGACAGGGGGCCGAACGGTGGCTACACCTTC

V: TRBV10-3
size: -
J: TRBJ1-2
D: -
CDR3: CAISESTSNNGYTF
DNA: TGTGCCATCAGTGAGTCAACCAGTAATAATGGCTACACCTTC

V: TRBV7-9
size: -
J: TRBJ1-1
D: TRBD1
CDR3: CSSSPDRGAVEAFF
DNA: TGTTCCAGCAGCCCGGACAGGGGGGCGGTTGAAGCTTTCTTT

V: TRBV30
size: -
J: TRBJ1-6
D: -
CDR3: CAWSVRGVGIRSPLHF
DNA: TGTGCCTGGAGTGTACGCGGGGTCGGGATTAGATCACCCCTCCACTTT